Below are 11 T cell receptor beta chains sequenced from a single sample in a study of cytomegalovirus exposure and HLA in healthy donors. Use of 60 Vbeta and 13 Jbeta primers characterized the PCR. Method: immunoSEQ multiplex PCR; TCRdb's copy keeps in-frame clones and lacks some. Of 130,000 to 150,000 clones in the sample, 76% were seen once. The sample consisted of PBMCs. Receptors were obtained from a woman between 40 and 50 years old in good health and CMV-seronegative.

The chain carries TRBV6-5 and TRBJ2-7; 10 bases agree with TRBD1. Germline V gene lookup returns CDR1 MNHEY and CDR2 SVGAGI. The CDR3 is 14 residues long. Trimming removed 5 bases from V and 9 bases from J; junction bases left unmatched: 10. The CDR3 bases are TGTGCCAGCAGTACCGGGACAGGGGCTGGGGGGCAGTACTTC. It codes for CASSTGTGAGGQYF.

This clone has just one count. CDR3 in amino acids: CASSDTGAYAEAFF. The DNA of the CDR3 is TGCGCCAGCAGTGACACAGGGGCTTATGCGGAAGCTTTCTTT. V and J are TRBV10-2 and TRBJ1-1, with TRBD1 matching 7 bases. Germline loops: CDR1 WSHSY, CDR2 SAAADI. J lost 8 bases, V lost 3 bases, and 9 bases had no gene match. The CDR3 loop spans 14 amino acids.

The J gene is TRBJ2-3, the V gene TRBV7-8, with TRBD1 matching 9 bases. The CDR3 runs 16 residues. Germline V gene data show CDR1 as SGHVS and CDR2 as FQNEAQ. Germline trimming cut 10 bases from V and 0 bases from J; bases unmatched to any gene: 11. The CDR3 region has the DNA TGTGCCACGGGGGCGAGACAGGGGGTTAGCACAGATACGCAGTATTTT. Amino acid sequence: CATGARQGVSTDTQYF.

J is TRBJ2-5 and V is TRBV30; D gene uncertain. Germline V gene sequence: CDR1 GTSNPN, CDR2 SVGIG (reference sequence). Trimming shortened V by 1 base and J by 5 bases, and 11 bases separated the two germline ends. The CDR3 extends over 13 amino acids. CDR3 sequence: CAWSGGLRETQYF. CDR3 bases: TGTGCCTGGAGTGGAGGTCTTCGGGAGACCCAGTACTTC.

The chain carries TRBV27 and TRBJ1-2; D is perhaps TRBD1 (5 bases). Germline CDR1 is MNHEY and CDR2 is SMNVEV (reference sequence). V shed 3 bases and J shed 6 bases, with 14 bases lying between them. There are 14 residues in the CDR3. CDR3 loop: CASSFGDRTNGYTF. In DNA, the CDR3 is TGTGCCAGCAGTTTCGGCGACAGAACTAATGGCTACACCTTC.

The J gene is TRBJ2-5, the V gene TRBV4-2; TRBD2 matches at 7 bases. CDR3 length equals 17 residues. CDR1 is LGHNA and CDR2 is YNFKEQ in the germline V gene. J lost 1 base, V lost 0 bases, and 8 bases had no gene match. For the CDR3, the DNA is TGTGCCAGCAGCCAAGATCTGGAACTAGCGATCCAAGAGACCCAGTACTTC. It specifies CASSQDLELAIQETQYF.

This chain uses TRBV30 with TRBJ2-1; 7 bases are a match to TRBD2. The V and J ends lost 5 bases and 1 base, in that order; junction bases with no gene match: 5. CDR1 and CDR2 (germline): GTSNPN, SVGIG (reference sequence). CDR3 length: 14 residues. The DNA of the CDR3 is TGTGCCTGGGGGACTACCTATTCCTACAATGAGCAGTTCTTC. Encoded protein: CAWGTTYSYNEQFF.

The CDR3 nucleotides read TGTGCCAGCAGCTTAGATCCCTGGCAGCGGGAGACCTACAATGAGCAGTTCTTC. Residues: CASSLDPWQRETYNEQFF. This rearrangement joins TRBV11-2 to TRBJ2-1; 8 nucleotides agree with TRBD2. Germline V gives CDR1 SGHAT, CDR2 FQNNGV. The trim removed 0 bases at V and 2 bases at J, leaving 9 bases unmatched. The CDR3 has 18 amino acids. Together with reference TRBV11-2 and TRBJ2-1, the CDR3 gives the full variable domain: EAGVAQSPRYKIIEKRQSVAFWCNPISGHATLYWYQQILGQGPKLLIQFQNNGVVDDSQLPKDRFSAERLKGVDSTLKIQPAKLEDSAVYLCASSLDPWQRETYNEQFFGPGTRLTVL.

This clone was recorded a few times. This sequence joins TRBV9 and TRBJ1-1; 12 nucleotides align to TRBD1. V was pared by 3 bases and J by 4 bases, with 13 bases of the junction left unmatched. CDR3 size: 18 residues. Germline-derived CDR1 and CDR2 are SGDLS and YYNGEE. The CDR3: CASSDRDRGRSDGTEAFF. The CDR3 nucleotides read TGTGCCAGCAGCGATCGGGACAGGGGGCGGTCGGATGGCACTGAAGCTTTCTTT.

The chain links TRBV9 to TRBJ2-7; TRBD2 agrees at 12 bases. Germline values: CDR1 SGDLS, CDR2 YYNGEE. V shed 3 bases, J shed 4 bases, and the junction held 5 bases outside the gene matches. This CDR3 is built from 15 residues. This chain's CDR3 is CASSATSGSKYEQYF. Written as DNA, the CDR3 is TGTGCCAGCAGCGCGACTAGCGGGAGTAAGTACGAGCAGTACTTC.

This clone has just one count. The chain joins TRBV29-1 to TRBJ2-3; TRBD2 matches at 8 bases. In germline, CDR1 is SQVTM, CDR2 ANQGSEA. The length of the CDR3 is 14 residues. The V segment lost 5 bases and the J segment 8 bases; nucleotides outside the gene matches: 12. The CDR3 is CSVHSGEPGTTQYF. The CDR3 DNA reads as TGCAGCGTTCATAGCGGGGAGCCAGGGACTACGCAGTATTTT.